The clone carrying this T cell receptor beta chain is called large based on its frequency. The antigen is undetermined. Germline V gene data show CDR1 as MGHRA and CDR2 as YSYEKL. The CDR3 runs to 15 residues. The sample comes from a study of CD8 T cells in cerebrospinal fluid in Alzheimer's disease. Study results and caveats: Compared with controls, mild cognitive impairment or Alzheimer's disease patients showed higher maximum CSF clone percentages. EBV-specific TCRs in cerebrospinal fluid reportedly do not establish a causal EBV–Alzheimer's link.

TCRdb derives one entry per CDR3 protein from the 10x single-cell sequencing reads, leaving out DNA. The table for this sample gives 200 to 250 distinct CDR3 sequences. Input material: cerebrospinal fluid. The chain joins TRBV4-1 to TRBJ1-2; TCRdb designates TRBD1, a call that cannot be tested without DNA. The receptor's source is a human donor in good health. CDR3 sequence: CASSQDPGEEYGYTF.